This TCR beta chain emerged from a study of blood T cell repertoires in COVID-19 (dated by TCRdb to the early 2020s). With regard to the full study: Collaborator samples came from the United States, Italy and Spain and covered acute and convalescent phases of COVID-19. The repertoires were released in a freely available public database meant as a resource for research on the immune response to SARS-CoV-2. Sample metadata almost always included a de-identified subject ID, COVID-19 status, age in years and sex. Subjects who had been exposed to COVID-19, were actively infected with it, or had recovered from it provided the deeply sampled blood TCRbeta repertoires that made up the dataset. The material from the prospective study consisted of cDNA or gDNA derived from T cells, B-cell-depleted T cells, or PBMCs. Where available, HLA class I and class II types were taken from metadata supplied by the sample provider and were not determined by assay-based typing. The samples were drawn from two sources: the first 160 participants of the ongoing ImmuneRACE study, and fewer than 1,500 subjects contributed by 6 global collaborators. Here is what the overall study found, with its caveats: How much clinical and demographic metadata was included differed by source and by participant, and the metadata was provided uncurated.

Enrolling through a virtual design, the prospective study's participants ranged in age from roughly 18 to 90 years and lived across roughly 23 United States geographic areas. Cohort assignment in the prospective study relied on participant-reported clinical history from a screening survey and a study questionnaire. ImmuneRACE Cohort 3 recovered participants were defined by two consecutive negative NP/OP PCR tests, healthcare professional clearance, or symptom resolution. Mobile phlebotomists in the prospective study collected whole blood, serum and a nasopharyngeal or oropharyngeal swab from every participant. Over an approximately two-month period, participants in the prospective study had the option of providing additional blood draws and questionnaires. Blood samples from the prospective study were shipped frozen or at room temperature prior to DNA extraction. V is cut by 1 base and J by 2 bases, and the space between the germline ends is 8 bases. The CDR3 has 14 amino acids, counting the end cysteine and phenylalanine. Only CDR3 DNA is held: 42 bases, read in frame from base 1. The CDR1 and CDR2 encoded by the germline V gene are SGHVS and FQNEAQ.

The immunoSEQ Assay, a bias-controlled multiplex PCR, was used to amplify TCRbeta CDR3 regions from genomic DNA. Regarding the original processing steps: The number of nucleated cells in each sample was estimated by amplification of reference gene primers within the assay. To quantify the absolute abundance of each unique TCRbeta CDR3 rearrangement, sequence reads were collapsed and filtered. For each sample, productive Simpson clonality was calculated as the square root of Simpson's diversity index over productive rearrangements. Held by TCRdb, this immuneACCESS table contains in-frame sequences only and omits some clones. Under half of the omission traces to an unresolved V gene where checked; the cause of the rest is unknown. V, J and clone size are those of that table, while D and trimming were read from the DNA. This sample comprises fewer than 350,000 clones, around 84% of them detected only once. The ten largest make up roughly 2.5% of the sample.

Notes on this clone: What this receptor recognizes is not known. No base qualities exist here, and no much larger clone lies one base off it.

What was sequenced was PBMCs or T cells enriched from blood (not recorded which). Recombination joined TRBV7-8 with TRBJ1-1; no D gene can be assigned with confidence. The source is a woman aged 45-65 years who had recovered from COVID-19. This receptor has the CDR3 CASSLGHSNTEAFF. At the DNA level, the sequence is TGTGCCAGCAGCTTAGGCCACAGCAACACTGAAGCTTTCTTT.